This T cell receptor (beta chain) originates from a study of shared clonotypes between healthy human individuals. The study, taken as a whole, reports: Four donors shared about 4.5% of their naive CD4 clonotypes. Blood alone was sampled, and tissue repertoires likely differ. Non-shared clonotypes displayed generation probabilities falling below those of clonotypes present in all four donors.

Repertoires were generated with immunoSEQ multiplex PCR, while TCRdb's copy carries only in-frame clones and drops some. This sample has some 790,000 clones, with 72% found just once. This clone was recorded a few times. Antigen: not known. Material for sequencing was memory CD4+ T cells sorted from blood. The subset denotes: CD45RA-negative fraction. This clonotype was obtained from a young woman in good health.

The CDR3 loop is CASSSTGGRQETQYF. DNA of the CDR3: TGTGCCAGCAGCTCGACAGGGGGGAGACAAGAGACCCAGTACTTC. The chain carries TRBV7-9 and TRBJ2-5; 9 positions match TRBD1. Unmatched junction bases numbered 5, after V lost 4 bases and J lost 2 bases. The CDR3 is 15 amino acids. Germline V gene lookup returns CDR1 SEHNR and CDR2 FQNEAQ (reference sequence).